Detailed here is one T cell receptor (beta chain). The germline gives CDR1 SGHRS, CDR2 YFSETQ. V was clipped by 5 bases and J by 5 bases, with 14 bases between them. The CDR3 contains 15 residues. Under the authors' procedure: From reference gene primer amplification, estimates of nucleated cell counts were derived. Sequencing was performed with immunoSEQ multiplex PCR; in TCRdb, only in-frame clones are kept and a portion is missing. The V and J calls and clone size come from that table; D and trimming were worked out from the DNA. The profile covers around 100,000 clones, with roughly 86% appearing a single time and 5.5% to 6.5% taken by the ten largest. This sample was included in a study of blood T cell repertoires in COVID-19. Turning to the study itself: The United States, Italy and Spain supplied acute and convalescent COVID-19 samples. From T cells, B-cell-depleted T cells, or PBMCs came the material, which was cDNA or gDNA.

The sequenced sample was peripheral blood. The chain carries TRBV5-1 and TRBJ1-6; D possibly corresponds to TRBD1 (5 bases). The source of this sequence is a woman aged 55-70 years with acute or convalescent COVID-19. CDR3 residues: CASSLGGANNSPLHF. CDR3 DNA: TGCGCCAGCAGTCTGGGCGGGGCGAATAATTCACCCCTCCACTTT.